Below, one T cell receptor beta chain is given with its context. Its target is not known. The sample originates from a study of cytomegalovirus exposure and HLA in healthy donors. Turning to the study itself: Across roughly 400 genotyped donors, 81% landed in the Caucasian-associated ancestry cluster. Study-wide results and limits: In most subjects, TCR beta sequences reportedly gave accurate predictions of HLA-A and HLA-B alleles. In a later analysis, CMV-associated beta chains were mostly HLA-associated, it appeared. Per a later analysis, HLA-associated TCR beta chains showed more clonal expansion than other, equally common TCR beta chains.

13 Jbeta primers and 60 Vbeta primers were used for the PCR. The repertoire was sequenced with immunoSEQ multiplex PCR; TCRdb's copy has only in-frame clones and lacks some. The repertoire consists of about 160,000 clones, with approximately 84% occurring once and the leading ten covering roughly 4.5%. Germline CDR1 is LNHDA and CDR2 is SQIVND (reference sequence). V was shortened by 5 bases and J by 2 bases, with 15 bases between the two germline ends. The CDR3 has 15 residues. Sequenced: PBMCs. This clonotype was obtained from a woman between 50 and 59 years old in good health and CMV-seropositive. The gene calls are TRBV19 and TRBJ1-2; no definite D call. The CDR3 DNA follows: TGTGCCAGTAGTCCGCAGGCCGGCAGGAACTATGGCTACACCTTC. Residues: CASSPQAGRNYGYTF. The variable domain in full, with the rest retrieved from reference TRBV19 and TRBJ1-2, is DGGITQSPKYLFRKEGQNVTLSCEQNLNHDAMYWYRQDPGQGLRLIYYSQIVNDFQKGDIAEGYSVSREKKESFPLTVTSAQKNPTAFYLCASSPQAGRNYGYTFGSGTRLTVV.